Following are 25 T cell receptor beta chains from one sample sequenced in a study of a mutant IDH1 vaccine in newly diagnosed glioma. Sequenced by immunoSEQ multiplex PCR; TCRdb stores in-frame clones only, minus some. The table lists roughly 84,000 clones, about 80% of them singletons. The time point here: baseline, week 1 (first vaccination visit). Treatment reported: pre-vaccination baseline after standard-of-care therapy. The sample consisted of PBMCs, taken from a glioma patient treated with radiotherapy, temozolomide or both. The origin of the receptors is a man in his forties with glioma. Some clones in this sample may be carry-over from other donors' samples.

The chain combines TRBV2 with TRBJ2-2; 7 nucleotides line up with TRBD1. V shed 4 bases, J shed 4 bases, and the junction held 6 bases outside the gene matches. Germline V gene sequence: CDR1 SNHLY, CDR2 FYNNEI. This CDR3 region has 15 residues. CDR3 sequence: CASSGTGGTTGELFF. CDR3 nucleotides: TGTGCCAGCAGTGGGACAGGCGGAACCACCGGGGAGCTGTTTTTT. Using reference TRBV2 and TRBJ2-2 for the parts outside the CDR3, the full variable domain is EPEVTQTPSHQVTQMGQEVILRCVPISNHLYFYWYRQILGQKVEFLVSFYNNEISEKSEIFDDQFSVERPDGSNFTLKIRSTKLEDSAMYFCASSGTGGTTGELFFGEGSRLTVL.

This chain uses TRBV6-5 with TRBJ1-1; D may be TRBD1 (6 bases). Trimming cost V 6 bases and J 4 bases, with 12 bases left between them. Per the germline V gene, CDR1 is MNHEY and CDR2 is SVGAGI. The CDR3 totals 13 residues. CDR3 amino acids: CASRSGAGTEAFF. The CDR3 coding sequence is TGTGCCAGCAGGTCAGGGGCGGGCACTGAAGCTTTCTTT.

The rearrangement uses TRBV7-9 and TRBJ2-7; D uncertain. Per germline, CDR1 SEHNR and CDR2 FQNEAQ (reference sequence). V lost 8 bases to trimming and J lost 0 bases, with 11 bases between them. This CDR3 contains 13 residues. CDR3 coding DNA: TGTGCCAGCCAGACCGAAAGCTCCTACGAGCAGTACTTC. Protein sequence: CASQTESSYEQYF.

The chain combines TRBV14 with TRBJ1-1; D perhaps matches TRBD1 (5 bases). Germline CDR1 reads SGHDN; CDR2 reads FVKESK. V was shortened by 1 base and J by 1 base, with 10 bases between the two germline ends. The CDR3 loop spans 15 amino acids. Here the CDR3 DNA reads TGTGCCAGCAGCCAAGTTGGGGGAGGGAACACTGAAGCTTTCTTT. This translates into CASSQVGGGNTEAFF.

The chain uses TRBV9 and TRBJ2-2; a weak D match, TRBD2 (5 bases). The CDR3 totals 15 residues. Germline CDR1 SGDLS, CDR2 YYNGEE. The V end lost 5 bases, the J end lost 1 base, and 12 bases lay between the germline ends. As DNA, the CDR3 is TGTGCCAGCAGTGCCCGGGGTCAGAACACCGGGGAGCTGTTTTTT. As protein: CASSARGQNTGELFF.

The chain joins TRBV30 to TRBJ1-1; D might be TRBD1 (5 bases). The CDR3 loop spans 14 amino acids. Looked up from germline, CDR1 is GTSNPN and CDR2 is SVGIG (reference sequence). Trimming cost V 0 bases and J 3 bases, with 11 bases left between them. Here the CDR3 reads CAWSVGRLYTEAFF. The CDR3 nucleotides are TGTGCCTGGAGTGTGGGACGGTTGTACACTGAAGCTTTCTTT.

This sequence joins TRBV5-4 and TRBJ2-7; a weak D match, TRBD1 (5 bases). The V gene lost 2 bases and the J gene lost 7 bases, with 16 bases spanning the gap. This CDR3 is 14 amino acids long. Germline V gives CDR1 SGHNT, CDR2 YYREEE (reference sequence). CDR3 bases: TGTGCCAGCAGCTTTGGTTTAGGGGCTGGGGAGCAGTACTTC. Protein: CASSFGLGAGEQYF.

This rearrangement joins TRBV5-1 to TRBJ2-2; D is unclear. V gave up 4 bases and J gave up 5 bases, with 9 bases separating them. This CDR3 is built from 13 residues. The V gene's germline CDR1 is SGHRS and CDR2 YFSETQ. The CDR3 coding sequence is TGCGCCAGCAGCGAAGGGTTGACCGGGGAGCTGTTTTTT. Its protein is CASSEGLTGELFF. Drawing the rest from reference TRBV5-1 and TRBJ2-2, the complete variable domain is KAGVTQTPRYLIKTRGQQVTLSCSPISGHRSVSWYQQTPGQGLQFLFEYFSETQRNKGNFPGRFSGRQFSNSRSEMNVSTLELGDSALYLCASSEGLTGELFFGEGSRLTVL.

The genes are TRBV6-6 and TRBJ2-2; the D gene is possibly TRBD1 (6 bases). In germline, CDR1 is MNHNY, CDR2 SVGAGI (reference sequence). V shed 6 bases and J shed 3 bases, with 14 bases lying between them. This CDR3 is built from 15 residues. DNA for the CDR3: TGTGCCAGCAGCTATCTGACAGGTCACACCGGGGAGCTGTTTTTT. Its protein is CASSYLTGHTGELFF.

Comments on this clone: Germline and junction disagree at one end, which may indicate a read error. The V and J genes are TRBV7-7 and TRBJ1-1, with TRBD1 matching 8 bases. Germline V gives CDR1 SSHAT, CDR2 FNYEAQ (reference sequence). The CDR3 totals 19 residues. CDR3 DNA: TGTGCTAGCAGCGCCTCACGGACAGGGTTCCCCCCAATGAACACTGAAGCTTTCTTT. Its protein is CASSASRTGFPPMNTEAFF.

The chain combines TRBV29-1 with TRBJ2-7; D may be TRBD1 (5 bases). V was pared by 4 bases and J by 2 bases, with 6 bases between. The CDR3 extends over 11 amino acids. Germline V gene sequence: CDR1 SQVTM, CDR2 ANQGSEA. The CDR3 DNA is TGCAGCGTTGCAGGGACCTACGAGCAGTACTTC. Protein: CSVAGTYEQYF.

This clone was seen once. V and J are TRBV4-1 and TRBJ1-2; weak D call: TRBD1 (5 bases). The V end was cut by 2 bases, the J end by 4 bases, with 11 bases between. Germline-derived CDR1 and CDR2 are MGHRA and YSYEKL. CDR3 length: 14 residues. Written as DNA, the CDR3 is TGCGCCAGCAGCCAACCCGGGACTGGCTATGGCTACACCTTC. This encodes CASSQPGTGYGYTF.

The gene calls are TRBV20-1 and TRBJ2-7; no reliable D call. The germline V gene has CDR1 DFQATT and CDR2 SNEGSKA (reference sequence). The CDR3 length is 11 residues. Trimming stripped 5 bases from V and 4 bases from J, with 9 bases between. The CDR3 region is CSAALGYEQYF. CDR3 in DNA: TGCAGTGCTGCCCTTGGATACGAGCAGTACTTC.

The gene calls are TRBV6-5 and TRBJ2-3; D remains ambiguous. V lost 3 bases and J lost 0, with 4 bases in between. Looked up from germline, CDR1 is MNHEY and CDR2 is SVGAGI. The CDR3 spans 13 residues. The CDR3 sequence: CASSYGSTDTQYF. The DNA for the CDR3 is TGTGCCAGCAGTTATGGGAGCACAGATACGCAGTATTTT.

The rearrangement joins TRBV30 to TRBJ2-1; D possibly corresponds to TRBD1 (5 bases). The V and J ends lost 3 bases and 8 bases respectively, with 11 bases between them. From germline, CDR1 is GTSNPN and CDR2 SVGIG (reference sequence). The CDR3 length is 12 residues. CDR3 residues: CAWSLKGYEQFF. CDR3 nucleotides: TGTGCCTGGAGCCTAAAGGGGTATGAGCAGTTCTTC.

In its sample, this clone was seen once. This sample includes further DNA sequences coding for the same CDR3. The chain's CDR3 is CASSYSTSGAYEQYF. The CDR3 nucleotides read TGTGCCAGCAGTTACTCGACTAGCGGGGCCTACGAGCAGTACTTC. V gene TRBV6-5 combines with J gene TRBJ2-7; 11 bases line up with TRBD2. Germline V gene lookup returns CDR1 MNHEY and CDR2 SVGAGI. The CDR3 has 15 residues. The ends lost 0 bases at V and 2 bases at J; junction bases unmatched: 0.

Only one count was recorded for this clone. This rearrangement joins TRBV6-6 to TRBJ1-1; maybe TRBD1 (6 bases). Looked up from germline, CDR1 is MNHNY and CDR2 is SVGAGI (reference sequence). This CDR3 spans 14 amino acids. Trimming took off 2 bases at V and 0 bases at J, with 7 bases between the two ends. CDR3 residues: CASSYDRLNTEAFF. The CDR3 nucleotides are TGTGCCAGCAGTTACGACAGGTTGAACACTGAAGCTTTCTTT.

The rearrangement links TRBV2 to TRBJ1-3; D perhaps matches TRBD1 (5 bases). The germline V gene encodes CDR1 SNHLY and CDR2 FYNNEI. V was pared by 7 bases and J by 2 bases, with 12 bases between. The CDR3 runs 14 residues. For the CDR3, the DNA is TGTGCCAGCACCGGGTGGGACGCTGGAAACACCATATATTTT. Translation gives CASTGWDAGNTIYF. Complete variable domain (other parts from reference TRBV2 and TRBJ1-3): EPEVTQTPSHQVTQMGQEVILRCVPISNHLYFYWYRQILGQKVEFLVSFYNNEISEKSEIFDDQFSVERPDGSNFTLKIRSTKLEDSAMYFCASTGWDAGNTIYFGEGSWLTVV.

This chain joins TRBV7-9 and TRBJ2-2; tentative D call: TRBD2 (6 bases). The V end lost 0 bases, the J end lost 4 bases, and 9 bases lay between the germline ends. Germline lookup yields CDR1 SEHNR and CDR2 FQNEAQ (reference sequence). The CDR3 runs 15 residues. CDR3: CASSLATSITGELFF. The CDR3 coding sequence is TGTGCCAGCAGCTTAGCTACTAGCATCACCGGGGAGCTGTTTTTT.

V usage is TRBV29-1 and J usage is TRBJ1-1; D perhaps matches TRBD1 (5 bases). Germline V gene lookup returns CDR1 SQVTM and CDR2 ANQGSEA. The CDR3 runs to 14 residues. V was pared by 6 bases and J by 2 bases, with 16 bases between. CDR3 sequence (DNA): TGCAGCGTCGACCCCGGTCAGGGCAACACTGAAGCTTTCTTT. This translates into CSVDPGQGNTEAFF.

This rearrangement joins TRBV5-1 to TRBJ2-1; D is ambiguous. Trimming shortened V by 0 bases and J by 6 bases, and 10 bases separated the two germline ends. Germline V gives CDR1 SGHRS, CDR2 YFSETQ. The CDR3 has 14 amino acids. The CDR3 DNA follows: TGCGCCAGCAGCTTGGCCGCAGGCCCCAATGAGCAGTTCTTC. Translated: CASSLAAGPNEQFF. The whole variable domain, filled in from reference TRBV5-1 and TRBJ2-1, reads KAGVTQTPRYLIKTRGQQVTLSCSPISGHRSVSWYQQTPGQGLQFLFEYFSETQRNKGNFPGRFSGRQFSNSRSEMNVSTLELGDSALYLCASSLAAGPNEQFFGPGTRLTVL.

V is TRBV6-1 and J is TRBJ1-6, with 7 bases fitting TRBD1. J lost 7 bases, V lost 10 bases, and 10 bases had no gene match. The germline gives CDR1 MNHNS, CDR2 SASEGT. The CDR3 sequence is 14 residues long. CDR3 sequence: CAIPGEGANSPLHF. The CDR3 region has the DNA TGTGCCATCCCTGGGGAGGGGGCGAATTCACCCCTCCACTTT.

The chain recombines TRBV4-2 with TRBJ1-2; D gene unclear. The germline V and J ends were trimmed by 0 bases and 3 bases, with 8 bases remaining between them. CDR1 is LGHNA, CDR2 YNFKEQ, per germline. This CDR3 contains 14 residues. DNA for the CDR3: TGTGCCAGCAGCCAAGAACAACTGGACTATGGCTACACCTTC. Translation gives CASSQEQLDYGYTF.

CDR3 DNA sequence: TGCAGTGCTAGTTCGGCAGTTACGCAGTTCTTC. Protein sequence: CSASSAVTQFF. The chain couples TRBV20-1 to TRBJ2-1, with D unresolved. The CDR3 consists of 11 residues. The ends were cut back, 3 bases at V and 12 bases at J, with 12 bases in the middle. The V gene's germline CDR1 is DFQATT and CDR2 SNEGSKA (reference sequence).

This clone was seen only a few times. This chain uses TRBV29-1 with TRBJ1-2; the D gene is possibly TRBD1 (6 bases). Trimming shortened V by 3 bases and J by 8 bases, and 16 bases separated the two germline ends. This CDR3 region has 13 residues. Germline V gene sequence: CDR1 SQVTM, CDR2 ANQGSEA. CDR3 loop: CSVDIATGDGYTF. For the CDR3, the DNA is TGCAGCGTTGATATTGCGACAGGAGACGGCTACACCTTC.